Listed below are T cell receptor beta chains from one sample, sequenced in a study of response to subunit inactivated influenza vaccine. TCRdb re-analysed the RT-PCR reads in MiXCR, keeping a single row per CDR3 protein. The top ten clones hold about 12% of a sample with around 470,000 distinct CDR3 sequences, approximately 7.8% of them seen once. Source: PBMCs from blood, taken about 23 months after vaccination. Receptor source: a man between 50 and 75 years old who received an inactivated influenza vaccine. CDR3s include the opening cysteine and the closing phenylalanine or tryptophan. D genes are given only for firm matches. Rows give clone size only sometimes, using once, few, many, or a class for an expanded clone.

TRBV21-1,-,TRBJ1-1,few,TGTGCCAGCAGCCCAAATCGTCAGGATGGGAACACTGAAGCTTTCTTT,CASSPNRQDGNTEAFF
TRBV11-2,-,TRBJ2-3,-,TGTGCCAGCAGCTTAGTTTACGTTAAGGCAGATACGCAGTATTTT,CASSLVYVKADTQYF
TRBV25-1,-,TRBJ2-1,many,TGTGCCAGCAGTGAATGGGTGGGAGAGCAGTTCTTC,CASSEWVGEQFF
TRBV14,-,TRBJ1-4,few,TGTGCCAGCAGCCAGACTTATAATGAAAAACTGTTTTTT,CASSQTYNEKLFF
TRBV10-3,-,TRBJ1-1,many,TGTGCCATCAGTGTTCGTACAGGGAACACTGAAGCTTTCTTT,CAISVRTGNTEAFF
TRBV3-1,-,TRBJ2-7,many,TGTGCCAGCAGCCCGGGACAAATGGGCGAGCAGTACTTC,CASSPGQMGEQYF
TRBV20-1,TRBD2,TRBJ2-1,-,TGCAGTGCCAAGTTGGGACTAGCGGTTTACAATGAGCAGTTCTTC,CSAKLGLAVYNEQFF
TRBV28,TRBD2,TRBJ2-4,-,TGTGCCAGCACCCCCACGGGAGCGGGAGGGAACATTCAGTACTTC,CASTPTGAGGNIQYF
TRBV20-1,TRBD1,TRBJ2-7,many,TGCAGTGCACGGGCCCCTCGGGACAGGGCGATCTACGAGCAGTACTTC,CSARAPRDRAIYEQYF
TRBV14,-,TRBJ2-7,-,TGTGCCAGCAGCCAAGTGGCCGCCCGGCAGTACTTC,CASSQVAARQYF
TRBV27,-,TRBJ2-7,-,TGTGCCAGCAGAGGCAGAGCGGAGATCAGCTCCTACGAGCAGTACTTC,CASRGRAEISSYEQYF
TRBV20-1,-,TRBJ2-5,-,TGCAGTGCTAGTTTGGGGGTGGGTCAAGAGACCCAGTACTTC,CSASLGVGQETQYF
TRBV7-9,-,TRBJ1-2,many,TGTGCCAGCAGCCTGGGCCTTACCCATGGCTACACCTTC,CASSLGLTHGYTF
TRBV20-1,-,TRBJ2-3,many,TGCAGTGCTAGAGATGGGGCAGGGAGCACAGATACGCAGTATTTT,CSARDGAGSTDTQYF
TRBV20-1,TRBD1,TRBJ2-3,many,TGCAGTGCTGGAAACAGGGGGCACGGAGATACGCAGTATTTT,CSAGNRGHGDTQYF
TRBV9,TRBD1,TRBJ1-1,few,TGTGCCAGCAGCCCAGGACAGGAGCTGAACACTGAAGCTTTCTTT,CASSPGQELNTEAFF
TRBV10-3,-,TRBJ2-2,many,TGTGCCATCAGGGGCACCGGGGAGCTGTTTTTT,CAIRGTGELFF
TRBV21-1,-,TRBJ1-2,few,TGTGCCAGCAGCAAAGGGTCAGGGGGCGACAACTATGGCTACACCTTC,CASSKGSGGDNYGYTF
TRBV2,-,TRBJ1-1,few,TGTGCCAGCAGTGATCTGGACAGATGGACTGAAGCTTTCTTT,CASSDLDRWTEAFF
TRBV5-1,TRBD1,TRBJ1-2,few,TGCGCCAGCAGCTCCGAACAGGGGGGAAAGAATGGCTACACCTTC,CASSSEQGGKNGYTF
TRBV12-3/TRBV12-4,TRBD2,TRBJ2-7,few,TGTGCCAGCAGTCCCGGGACTAGACAAAGCGGCGAGCAGTACTTC,CASSPGTRQSGEQYF
TRBV4-2,TRBD1,TRBJ1-6,few,TGTGCCAGCAGCCAAGATAGCAGGGGGAGGCCCCTCCACTTT,CASSQDSRGRPLHF
TRBV4-3,-,TRBJ2-5,few,TGCGCCAGCAGCACGGGCAGGAGAGAGACCCAGTACTTC,CASSTGRRETQYF
TRBV12-3/TRBV12-4,-,TRBJ1-1,few,TGTGCCAGCAGTTTTTACGGGGCGCGGAGCACTGAAGCTTTCTTT,CASSFYGARSTEAFF
TRBV2,-,TRBJ2-1,-,TGTGCCAGCAGGGGGGAACAGACAAACTACAATGAGCAGTTCTTC,CASRGEQTNYNEQFF
TRBV5-5,-,TRBJ1-6,-,TGTGCCAGCAGCTTTGTCTGGACCTTGACCCCCCTCCACTTT,CASSFVWTLTPLHF
TRBV28,-,TRBJ2-1,-,TGTGCCAGCCGTCAAGGTGGGAGATCCTACAATGAGCAGTTCTTC,CASRQGGRSYNEQFF
TRBV5-4,-,TRBJ2-7,few,TGTGCCAGCAGCTCGGTTAGCGAGGCCTACGAGCAGTACTTC,CASSSVSEAYEQYF
TRBV5-1,TRBD1,TRBJ1-1,few,TGCGCCAGCAGCTGGACAGGGGGGGACACTGAAGCTTTCTTT,CASSWTGGDTEAFF
TRBV5-1,TRBD2,TRBJ2-1,-,TGCGCCAGCAGCTTGGGAGCGGGGGGGCCCTTTGAGCAGTTCTTC,CASSLGAGGPFEQFF
TRBV5-1,-,TRBJ2-7,many,TGCGCCAGCAGCTTAGAGTCCCCTAATGAGCAGTACTTC,CASSLESPNEQYF
TRBV9,-,TRBJ2-3,few,TGTGCCAGCAGCCCCTCCCTGGGATTCGCAGATACGCAGTATTTT,CASSPSLGFADTQYF
TRBV24-1,TRBD1,TRBJ2-1,-,TGTGCCACCAGCTCGGACAGGCTTTCCTACAATGAGCAGTTCTTC,CATSSDRLSYNEQFF
TRBV7-9,TRBD2,TRBJ2-7,-,TGTGCCAGCAGCTTAAGAGGCGCTAGCGGGAACTACGAGCAGTACTTC,CASSLRGASGNYEQYF
TRBV25-1,TRBD1,TRBJ2-5,-,TGTGCCAGCCGGGGGACAGGGCAGACCCAGTACTTC,CASRGTGQTQYF
TRBV20-1,TRBD2,TRBJ2-3,few,TGCAGTGCTAGCCCCCTCACCCGACTAGCGGGCACAGATACGCAGTATTTT,CSASPLTRLAGTDTQYF
TRBV5-1,TRBD2,TRBJ2-5,-,TGCGCCAGCAGCCAGGGACTAGCGGGGTTAGAGACCCAGTACTTC,CASSQGLAGLETQYF
TRBV4-2,TRBD2,TRBJ2-1,few,TGTGCCAGCAGCCAACTGGCCAGCGGGGTGTACAATGAGCAGTTCTTC,CASSQLASGVYNEQFF
TRBV11-1,TRBD1,TRBJ2-6,-,TGTGCCAGCAGCGTAACCGGGACAGGTTGGCCTGGGGCCAACGTCCTGACTTTC,CASSVTGTGWPGANVLTF
TRBV27,TRBD2,TRBJ2-3,-,TGTGCCAGCAGTTTTCTCCGGGCTAGCGGGAGACGTGCGGCAGATACGCAGTATTTT,CASSFLRASGRRAADTQYF
TRBV7-2,-,TRBJ1-2,many,TGTGCCAGCAGCTCAGGGGACTATGGCTACACCTTC,CASSSGDYGYTF
TRBV15,-,TRBJ2-3,many,TGTGCCACCAGCAGAGGTCCTCCCAGGGGCACAGATACGCAGTATTTT,CATSRGPPRGTDTQYF
TRBV12-3/TRBV12-4,TRBD1,TRBJ2-3,few,TGTGCCAGCAGTTTCGGGACAGGGATGGTGTCCACAGATACGCAGTATTTT,CASSFGTGMVSTDTQYF
TRBV4-2,-,TRBJ1-1,many,TGTGCCAGCAGCCAAGATCGGCGGTTCACTGAAGCTTTCTTT,CASSQDRRFTEAFF
TRBV28,TRBD1,TRBJ2-2,many,TGTGCCAGCAGTTCCCTTCTCCGCTACAGGGGAAACACCGGGGAGCTGTTTTTT,CASSSLLRYRGNTGELFF
TRBV6-2/TRBV6-3,TRBD1,TRBJ1-6,-,TGTGCCAGCAGTAACCCGCGGACAGGCAGGCGTTCACCCCTCCACTTT,CASSNPRTGRRSPLHF
TRBV7-8,TRBD1,TRBJ2-7,-,TGTGCCAGCAGTCACAGGGGGTACACCTACGAGCAGTACTTC,CASSHRGYTYEQYF
TRBV14,TRBD2,TRBJ2-1,-,TGTGCCAGCAGCCTAGGGACTAGCGGGGGGAACGTTGAGCAGTTCTTC,CASSLGTSGGNVEQFF
TRBV20-1,-,TRBJ2-3,-,TGCAGTGCTAGCCACAGTGACTCCACAGATACGCAGTATTTT,CSASHSDSTDTQYF
TRBV5-5,-,TRBJ1-6,few,TGTGCCAGCAGCGGGACACCTTCACCCCTCCACTTT,CASSGTPSPLHF
TRBV5-1,-,TRBJ2-1,few,TGCGCCAGCAGCCAAGCTCCGAGCTCCTACAATGAGCAGTTCTTC,CASSQAPSSYNEQFF
TRBV6-5,TRBD2,TRBJ2-3,few,TGTGCCAGCAGTTACTCCTACGCGGGAGGCGTGACAGATACGCAGTATTTT,CASSYSYAGGVTDTQYF
TRBV29-1,TRBD1,TRBJ2-3,-,TGCAGCGTTGAAGGTGGGACAGCGCTCAGCACAGATACGCAGTATTTT,CSVEGGTALSTDTQYF
TRBV13,-,TRBJ2-3,-,TGTGCCAGCAGAAGCGCATCAAGCACAGATACGCAGTATTTT,CASRSASSTDTQYF
TRBV20-1,-,TRBJ2-7,-,TGCAGTGCTAATGCGGGCCGAGACGAGCAGTACTTC,CSANAGRDEQYF
TRBV20-1,-,TRBJ2-7,-,TGCAGTGCTACCGGGGATATAAACTACGAGCAGTACTTC,CSATGDINYEQYF
TRBV6-1,TRBD1,TRBJ2-7,few,TGTGCCAGCAGTGAAGCCGACAGGGGGCTTTACGAGCAGTACTTC,CASSEADRGLYEQYF
TRBV11-2,TRBD2,TRBJ2-7,few,TGTGCCAGCAGCCTGGGGCGGGGGAGCTCCTACGAGCAGTACTTC,CASSLGRGSSYEQYF
TRBV29-1,TRBD1,TRBJ2-7,-,TGCAGCACAGCCCAGGGGGCCCCGTACGAGCAGCACTTC,CSTAQGAPYEQHF